These T cell receptor beta chains were read from a single sample in a study of shared clonotypes between healthy human individuals. Only in-frame clones appear in the TCRdb table, and some are missing; sequencing was by immunoSEQ multiplex PCR. The table lists some 2,500,000 clones, roughly 93% of them singletons, with roughly 0.36% in the top ten. The specimen sequenced was naive CD4+ T cells from PBMCs. These receptors were obtained from a young man in good health. Some clones in this sample may be carry-over from other donors' samples. The CDR3 runs from the conserved cysteine through the conserved F or W. The D gene is left open where the match is weak. Only some rows state a clone size, as once, few, many or a class for expanded clones.

clone_size d_call j_call v_call cdr3_nt cdr3_aa
NA TRBD2 TRBJ2-5 TRBV19 TGTGCCAGTACCGCCCGGCGGGAGTCAGAGACCCAGTACTTC CASTARRESETQYF
NA NA TRBJ2-7 TRBV18 TGTGCCAGCTCACTTTTGGGTGATTCCACCTACGAGCAGTACTTC CASSLLGDSTYEQYF
once NA TRBJ2-2 TRBV5-5 TGTGCCAGCAGCCCATCGCAAGCGAACACCGGGGAGCTGTTTTTT CASSPSQANTGELFF
NA NA TRBJ1-1 TRBV6-6 TGTGCCAGCAGAGGGCTTCGGGTCCCCGCTGAAGCTTTCTTT CASRGLRVPAEAFF
NA TRBD1 TRBJ2-3 TRBV18 TGTGCCAGCTCACTCTATGGACAGGGGGCAGATACGCAGTATTTT CASSLYGQGADTQYF
NA TRBD1 TRBJ2-2 TRBV25-1 TGTGCCAGCAGCGTTGACAGGGGGATAACCGGGGAGCTGTTTTTT CASSVDRGITGELFF
NA TRBD2 TRBJ2-1 TRBV5-1 TGCGCCAGCAGCTCGTCCCCTAGCGGGAGGAAGTTCTTC CASSSSPSGRKFF
NA TRBD1 TRBJ1-1 TRBV6-1 TGTGCCAGCAGTCCACCAGGGGGAGGCACTGAAGCTTTCTTT CASSPPGGGTEAFF
NA TRBD2 TRBJ2-7 TRBV28 TGTGCCAGCAGGCCCTCCCCCGGGCGGGAGGAGTCCGAGCAGTACTTC CASRPSPGREESEQYF
NA NA TRBJ2-7 TRBV28 TGTGCCAGCAGGGGGGGACAGCGCCGAGGGCAGTACTTC CASRGGQRRGQYF
NA NA TRBJ2-1 TRBV5-1 TGCGCCAGCAGCCCTAGCTCGAGCTCCTACAATGAGCAGTTCTTC CASSPSSSSYNEQFF
NA NA TRBJ2-1 TRBV13 TGTGCCAGCAGCTTAGACGGCTCCCATGAGCAGTTCTTC CASSLDGSHEQFF
NA TRBD2 TRBJ2-1 TRBV7-3 TGTGCCAGCAGCTTAAAAGCGGGATTCGACGATGAGCAGTTCTTC CASSLKAGFDDEQFF
NA NA TRBJ1-6 TRBV28 TGTGCCAGCAGTCGCCGACAGTTCTATAATTCACCCCTCCACTTT CASSRRQFYNSPLHF
NA NA TRBJ2-5 TRBV5-4 TGTGCCAGCAGCCACCCCCAAGAGACCCAGTACTTC CASSHPQETQYF
NA TRBD2 TRBJ2-1 TRBV28 TGTGCCAGCAGTTCGACTAGCGGGGGTCCCTACAATGAGCAGTTCTTC CASSSTSGGPYNEQFF
NA TRBD1 TRBJ2-3 TRBV4-2 TGTGCCAGCAGCACGGACAGGGGTGATACGCAGTATTTT CASSTDRGDTQYF
NA NA TRBJ2-7 TRBV30 TGTGCCTGGAGTATGCAGGTGTCCGAGCAGTACTTC CAWSMQVSEQYF
few NA TRBJ1-1 TRBV7-9 TGTGCCAGCAGCCTATCGGGGAAGACTGAAGCTTTCTTT CASSLSGKTEAFF
NA TRBD2 TRBJ2-5 TRBV29-1 TGCAGCGTCGGTGCGGCGGGAGGGTTCCAAGAGACCCAGTACTTC CSVGAAGGFQETQYF
NA TRBD1 TRBJ2-3 TRBV10-1 TGCGCCAGCCCCGGACAGGCTGCGGCAGATACGCAGTATTTT CASPGQAAADTQYF
NA NA TRBJ2-7 TRBV6-1 TGTGCCAGCAGCAGGAGCCCCCCTGAGCAGTACTTC CASSRSPPEQYF
NA NA TRBJ1-4 TRBV6-1 TGTGCCAGCAGTGGTCCGTCCGAGGAAAAACTGTTTTTT CASSGPSEEKLFF
NA NA TRBJ1-2 TRBV27 TGTGCCAGTGGCTTGAGGTCCGGGCAGGGGACTACCATAAACTATGGCTACACCTTC CASGLRSGQGTTINYGYTF
NA NA TRBJ1-1 TRBV4-2 TGTGCCAGCAGCCAAGATCAATATTTTACCGCTTTCTTT CASSQDQYFTAFF
NA TRBD2 TRBJ2-7 TRBV13 TGTGCCAGCAGCTTAACTAGCGGGAGTAACGAGCAGTACTTC CASSLTSGSNEQYF
few NA TRBJ1-1 TRBV19 TGTGCCAGTAGTATAGCGGTTGGGTCGAACACTGAAGCTTTCTTT CASSIAVGSNTEAFF
NA NA TRBJ1-5 TRBV5-6 TGTGCCAGCAGTTCCAGGTTTAGCAATCAGCCCCAGCATTTT CASSSRFSNQPQHF
NA NA TRBJ2-1 TRBV7-9 TGTGCCAGCAGCGCCTTGTTAGCTTATGGGTTGGAGAATGAGCAGTTCTTC CASSALLAYGLENEQFF
once NA TRBJ2-1 TRBV10-3 TGTGCCATCAGTCCCAACTACAATGAGCAGTTCTTC CAISPNYNEQFF
NA NA TRBJ1-1 TRBV30 TGTGCCTGGGACCGTAAACGAGACGCTGAAGCTTTCTTT CAWDRKRDAEAFF
NA NA TRBJ1-4 TRBV6-5 TGTGCCAGCAGTACCCGACTGGGACCTAATGAAAAACTGTTTTTT CASSTRLGPNEKLFF
NA NA TRBJ2-2 TRBV5-4 TGTGCCAGCAGCCACCCGGGCGAGACCGGGGAGCTGTTTTTT CASSHPGETGELFF
NA TRBD2 TRBJ2-1 TRBV11-2 TGTGCCAGCAGCGGGACTAGCGGGAGTGCTGAGCAGTTCTTC CASSGTSGSAEQFF
NA NA TRBJ1-1 TRBV7-3 TGTGCCAGCAGCCGCCTCGGAGGCGGCGTCACTGAAGCTTTCTTT CASSRLGGGVTEAFF
NA NA TRBJ1-2 TRBV12-5 TGTGCTAGTGGGACCCCGGGCACTTCCTACACCTTC CASGTPGTSYTF
NA NA TRBJ2-2 TRBV28 TGTGCCAGCAGTTTCGGTGGCCCGCAGCGGACCGGGGAGCTGTTTTTT CASSFGGPQRTGELFF
NA NA TRBJ2-3 TRBV7-2 TGTGCCAGCAGTCAACTTGGACTTCGGGCGGGAGATACGCAGTATTTT CASSQLGLRAGDTQYF
NA TRBD1 TRBJ1-4 TRBV4-2 TGTGCCAGCAGCCAAGACCCGGCAGGGGGCGAAAAACTGTTTTTT CASSQDPAGGEKLFF
NA TRBD1 TRBJ2-3 TRBV9 TGTGCCAGCAGCAGGGACAGAGCCACAGATACGCAGTATTTT CASSRDRATDTQYF
NA TRBD1 TRBJ2-3 TRBV7-3 TGTGCCAGCAGCCCGAGACAGGGTTCCACAGATACGCAGTATTTT CASSPRQGSTDTQYF
NA NA TRBJ1-2 TRBV28 TGTGCCAGCAGTTTACGGCTGGGTGGTGGCTACACCTTC CASSLRLGGGYTF
NA NA TRBJ1-1 TRBV7-9 TGTGCCAGCAGCCCCCGGGCGGGGGCCGCCACTGAAGCTTTCTTT CASSPRAGAATEAFF
NA NA TRBJ1-1 TRBV2 TGTGCCAGCAGGGACAGTCTGAACACTGAAGCTTTCTTT CASRDSLNTEAFF
once NA TRBJ2-7 TRBV13 TGTGCCAGCAGCTTATATAGGGCCGGGCAGTACTTC CASSLYRAGQYF
NA NA TRBJ1-1 TRBV30 TGTGCCTGGAGTGTACCTTACACTGAAGCTTTCTTT CAWSVPYTEAFF
NA NA TRBJ1-3 TRBV18 TGTGCCAGCTCACCAGTTCAGGGACCTGGAAACACCATATATTTT CASSPVQGPGNTIYF
NA NA TRBJ2-5 TRBV7-3 TGTGCCAGCAGCTTAACTAGCTTAGAGACCCAGTACTTC CASSLTSLETQYF